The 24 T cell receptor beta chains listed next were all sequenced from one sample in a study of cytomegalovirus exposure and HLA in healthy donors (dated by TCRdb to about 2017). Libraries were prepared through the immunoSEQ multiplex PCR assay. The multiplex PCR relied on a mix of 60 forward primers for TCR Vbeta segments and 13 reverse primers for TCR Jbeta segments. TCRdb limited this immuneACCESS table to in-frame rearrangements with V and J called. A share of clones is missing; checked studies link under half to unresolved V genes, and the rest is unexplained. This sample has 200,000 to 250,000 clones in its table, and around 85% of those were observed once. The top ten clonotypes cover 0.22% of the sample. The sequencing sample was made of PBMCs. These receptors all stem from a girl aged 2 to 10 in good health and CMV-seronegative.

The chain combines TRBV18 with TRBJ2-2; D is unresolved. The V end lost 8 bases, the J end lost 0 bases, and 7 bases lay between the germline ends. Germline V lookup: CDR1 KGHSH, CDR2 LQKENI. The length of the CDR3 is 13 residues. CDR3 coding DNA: TGTGCCAGCACTCCCTCGAACACCGGGGAGCTGTTTTTT. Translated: CASTPSNTGELFF.

Here the CDR3 reads CASSLANIGTDTQYF. CDR3 bases: TGTGCCAGCAGTTTAGCCAACATTGGCACAGATACGCAGTATTTT. The rearrangement uses TRBV27 and TRBJ2-3; no reliable D call. CDR3 length: 15 amino acids. Germline CDR1 reads MNHEY; CDR2 reads SMNVEV (reference sequence). The V end lost 2 bases, the J end lost 1 base, and 10 bases lay between the germline ends.

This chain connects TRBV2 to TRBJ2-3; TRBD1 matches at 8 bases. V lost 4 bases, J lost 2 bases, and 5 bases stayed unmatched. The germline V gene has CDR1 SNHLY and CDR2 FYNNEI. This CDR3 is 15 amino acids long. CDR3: CASSGSTGDTDTQYF. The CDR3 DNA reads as TGTGCCAGCAGTGGGTCGACAGGGGACACAGATACGCAGTATTTT.

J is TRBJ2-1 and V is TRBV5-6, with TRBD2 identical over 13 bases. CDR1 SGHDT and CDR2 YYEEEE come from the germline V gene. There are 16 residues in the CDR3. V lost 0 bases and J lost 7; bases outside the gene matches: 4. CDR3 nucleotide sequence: TGTGCCAGCAGCTTGGAAACTAGCGGGAGGGGGAATGAGCAGTTCTTC. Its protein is CASSLETSGRGNEQFF.

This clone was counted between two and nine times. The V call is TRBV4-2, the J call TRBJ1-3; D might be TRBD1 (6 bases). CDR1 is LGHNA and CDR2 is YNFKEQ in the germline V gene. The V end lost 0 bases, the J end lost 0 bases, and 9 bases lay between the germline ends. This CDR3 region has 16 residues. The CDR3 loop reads CASSQEGGYSGNTIYF. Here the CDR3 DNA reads TGTGCCAGCAGCCAAGAAGGGGGATACTCTGGAAACACCATATATTTT.

The DNA for the CDR3 is TGTGCCAGCAGCTCCGGGACAAGACAAAATCAGCCCCAGCATTTT. Its protein is CASSSGTRQNQPQHF. The gene calls are TRBV6-1 and TRBJ1-5; a weak D match, TRBD1 (6 bases). V was trimmed by 6 bases and J by 4 bases, leaving 16 bases between them. The germline gives CDR1 MNHNS, CDR2 SASEGT. This CDR3 is 15 amino acids long.

In DNA form, the CDR3 reads TGTGCCAGCAGTGACTTGGGGGGGACCCTAGCCAAAAACATTCAGTACTTC. Residues: CASSDLGGTLAKNIQYF. V and J are TRBV2 and TRBJ2-4; TRBD2 matches 7 bases. After removal of 3 bases from V and 0 bases from J, the junction contained 8 bases not matched to a gene. Germline CDR1 is SNHLY and CDR2 is FYNNEI. The CDR3 is 17 residues long.

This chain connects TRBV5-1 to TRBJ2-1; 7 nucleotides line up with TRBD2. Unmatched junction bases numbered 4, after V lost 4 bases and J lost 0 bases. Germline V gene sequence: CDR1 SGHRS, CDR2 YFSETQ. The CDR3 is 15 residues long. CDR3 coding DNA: TGCGCCAGCAGCCCACGGACTAGCTCCTACAATGAGCAGTTCTTC. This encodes CASSPRTSSYNEQFF.

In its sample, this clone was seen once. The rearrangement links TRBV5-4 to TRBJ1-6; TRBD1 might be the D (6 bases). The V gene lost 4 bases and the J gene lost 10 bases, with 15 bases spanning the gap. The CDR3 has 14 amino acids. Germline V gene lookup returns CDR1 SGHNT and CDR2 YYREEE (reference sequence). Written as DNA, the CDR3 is TGTGCCAGCAGCACGGACAGTTTATCGTCACCCCTCCACTTT. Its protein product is CASSTDSLSSPLHF.

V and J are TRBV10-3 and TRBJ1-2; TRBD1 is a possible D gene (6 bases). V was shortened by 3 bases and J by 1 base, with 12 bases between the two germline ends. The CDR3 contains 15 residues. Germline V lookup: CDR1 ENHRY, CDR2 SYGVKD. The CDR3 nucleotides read TGTGCCATCAGTGATTTCGGGACACTTAACTATGGCTACACCTTC. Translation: CAISDFGTLNYGYTF.

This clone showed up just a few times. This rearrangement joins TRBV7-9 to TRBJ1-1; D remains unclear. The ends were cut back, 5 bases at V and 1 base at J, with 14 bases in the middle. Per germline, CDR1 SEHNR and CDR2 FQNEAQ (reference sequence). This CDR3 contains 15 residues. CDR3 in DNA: TGTGCCAGCAGCCCCCGGGATCCGGGGAACACTGAAGCTTTCTTT. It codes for CASSPRDPGNTEAFF.

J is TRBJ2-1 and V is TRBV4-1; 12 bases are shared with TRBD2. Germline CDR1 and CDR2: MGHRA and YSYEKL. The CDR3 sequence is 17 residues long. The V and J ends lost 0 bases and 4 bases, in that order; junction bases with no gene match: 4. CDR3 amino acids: CASSQDYGTSGYNEQFF. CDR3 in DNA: TGCGCCAGCAGCCAAGATTATGGGACTAGCGGGTACAATGAGCAGTTCTTC.

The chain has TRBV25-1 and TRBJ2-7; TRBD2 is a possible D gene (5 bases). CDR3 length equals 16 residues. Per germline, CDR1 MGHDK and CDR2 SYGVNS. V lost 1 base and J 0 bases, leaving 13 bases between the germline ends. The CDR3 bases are TGTGCCAGCAGTGAATTCCGGGATCCCTTCTCCTACGAGCAGTACTTC. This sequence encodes CASSEFRDPFSYEQYF.

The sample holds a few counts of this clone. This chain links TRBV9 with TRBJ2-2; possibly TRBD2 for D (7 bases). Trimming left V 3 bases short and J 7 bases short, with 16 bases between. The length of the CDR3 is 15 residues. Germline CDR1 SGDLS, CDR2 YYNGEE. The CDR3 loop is CASSAHAGAGGELFF. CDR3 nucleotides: TGTGCCAGCAGCGCCCACGCGGGGGCGGGCGGGGAGCTGTTTTTT.

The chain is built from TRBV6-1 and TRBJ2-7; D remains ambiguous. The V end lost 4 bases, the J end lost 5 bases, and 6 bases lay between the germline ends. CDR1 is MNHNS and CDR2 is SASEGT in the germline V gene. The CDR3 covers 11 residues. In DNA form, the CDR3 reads TGTGCCAGCAGTGGCGGCCACGAGCAGTACTTC. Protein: CASSGGHEQYF.

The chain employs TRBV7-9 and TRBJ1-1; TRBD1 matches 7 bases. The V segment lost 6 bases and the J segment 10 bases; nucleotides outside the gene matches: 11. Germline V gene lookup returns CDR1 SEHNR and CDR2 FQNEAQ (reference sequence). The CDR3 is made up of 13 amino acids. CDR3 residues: CASRPPVTGVAFF. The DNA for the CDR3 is TGTGCCAGCAGACCACCCGTAACAGGGGTAGCTTTCTTT.

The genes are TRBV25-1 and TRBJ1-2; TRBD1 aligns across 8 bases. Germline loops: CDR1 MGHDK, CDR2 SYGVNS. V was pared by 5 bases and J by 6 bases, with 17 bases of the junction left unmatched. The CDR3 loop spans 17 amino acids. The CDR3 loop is CASSSQVSVEQGDGYTF. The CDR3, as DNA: TGTGCCAGCAGTTCCCAAGTTTCTGTAGAACAGGGGGATGGCTACACCTTC.

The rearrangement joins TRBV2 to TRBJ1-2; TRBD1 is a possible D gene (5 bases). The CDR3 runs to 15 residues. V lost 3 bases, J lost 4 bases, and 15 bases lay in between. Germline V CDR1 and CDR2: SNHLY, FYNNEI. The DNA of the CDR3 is TGTGCCAGCAGTGATCAAGGGGCAGGGCCCTATGGCTACACCTTC. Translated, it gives CASSDQGAGPYGYTF.

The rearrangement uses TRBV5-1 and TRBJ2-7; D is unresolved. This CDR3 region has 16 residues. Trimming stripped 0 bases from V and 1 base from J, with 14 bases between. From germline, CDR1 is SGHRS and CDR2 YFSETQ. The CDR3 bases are TGCGCCAGCAGCTTGGGGATAACAGCCCTATCCTACGAGCAGTACTTC. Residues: CASSLGITALSYEQYF. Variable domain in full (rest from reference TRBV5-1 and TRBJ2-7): KAGVTQTPRYLIKTRGQQVTLSCSPISGHRSVSWYQQTPGQGLQFLFEYFSETQRNKGNFPGRFSGRQFSNSRSEMNVSTLELGDSALYLCASSLGITALSYEQYFGPGTRLTVT.

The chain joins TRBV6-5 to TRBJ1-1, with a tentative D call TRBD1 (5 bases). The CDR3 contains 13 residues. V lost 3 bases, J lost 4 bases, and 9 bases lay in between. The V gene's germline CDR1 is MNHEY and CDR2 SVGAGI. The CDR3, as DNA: TGTGCCAGCAGTTATACTCAGGGCACTGAAGCTTTCTTT. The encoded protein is CASSYTQGTEAFF.

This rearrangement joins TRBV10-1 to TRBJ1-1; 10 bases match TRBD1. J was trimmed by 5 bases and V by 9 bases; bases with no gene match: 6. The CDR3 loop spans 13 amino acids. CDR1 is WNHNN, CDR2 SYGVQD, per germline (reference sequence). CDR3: CASQRTGGTEAFF. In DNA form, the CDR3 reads TGCGCCAGTCAAAGGACAGGGGGGACTGAAGCTTTCTTT.

The CDR3 reads CASGQKYNSPLHF. In nucleotides, the CDR3 is TGTGCCAGCGGCCAGAAGTATAATTCACCCCTCCACTTT. V and J are TRBV25-1 and TRBJ1-6; D gene ambiguous. This CDR3 spans 13 amino acids. V lost 8 bases and J 4 bases, leaving 9 bases between the germline ends. The germline V gene has CDR1 MGHDK and CDR2 SYGVNS.

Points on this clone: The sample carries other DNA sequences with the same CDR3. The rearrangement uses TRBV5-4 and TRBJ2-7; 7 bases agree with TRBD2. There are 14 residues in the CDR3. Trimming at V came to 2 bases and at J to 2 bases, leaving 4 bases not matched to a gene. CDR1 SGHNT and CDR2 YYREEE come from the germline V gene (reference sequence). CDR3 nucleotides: TGTGCCAGCAGCTTAGGCGCGGGGGCCTACGAGCAGTACTTC. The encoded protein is CASSLGAGAYEQYF.

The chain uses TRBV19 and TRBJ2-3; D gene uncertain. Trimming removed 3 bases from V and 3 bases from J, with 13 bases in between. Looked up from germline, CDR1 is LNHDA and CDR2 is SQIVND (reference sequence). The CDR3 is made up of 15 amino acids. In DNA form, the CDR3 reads TGTGCCAGTAGTATTTGGAACAGCCCAACAGATACGCAGTATTTT. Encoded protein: CASSIWNSPTDTQYF. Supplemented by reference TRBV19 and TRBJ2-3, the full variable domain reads DGGITQSPKYLFRKEGQNVTLSCEQNLNHDAMYWYRQDPGQGLRLIYYSQIVNDFQKGDIAEGYSVSREKKESFPLTVTSAQKNPTAFYLCASSIWNSPTDTQYFGPGTRLTVL.